The 12 T cell receptor beta chains in this list originate from one sample, sequenced in a study of shared clonotypes between healthy human individuals. Libraries were prepared by immunoSEQ multiplex PCR; TCRdb keeps only in-frame clonotypes and omits some of them. The table shows roughly 2.4 million clones, with roughly 95% occurring only once. The sequencing input was naive CD4+ T cells sorted from blood. Subset described: CD45RA+ positively selected. These receptors originate from a man younger than 30 in good health.

V is TRBV5-1 and J is TRBJ2-3; D may be TRBD2 (6 bases). Germline loops: CDR1 SGHRS, CDR2 YFSETQ. Deletions cut 3 bases from V and 0 bases from J, with 14 bases between. The CDR3 spans 16 residues. The CDR3 sequence is CASSSRAGSSTDTQYF. In nucleotides, the CDR3 is TGCGCCAGCAGCTCGAGAGCGGGTTCTAGCACAGATACGCAGTATTTT.

Note on this clone: Other DNA variants within this sample encode the same CDR3. This chain uses TRBV2 with TRBJ1-5; D gene uncertain. In germline, CDR1 is SNHLY, CDR2 FYNNEI. CDR3 length: 14 residues. V lost 1 base and J lost 1, with 5 bases in between. DNA for the CDR3: TGTGCCAGCAGTGAAGGGTTCAGCAATCAGCCCCAGCATTTT. Translation: CASSEGFSNQPQHF.

The gene calls are TRBV7-8 and TRBJ1-1; D is unclear. CDR1 SGHVS and CDR2 FQNEAQ come from the germline V gene. The V end was cut by 5 bases, the J end by 1 base, with 11 bases between. The CDR3 runs to 14 residues. The CDR3 here is CASSERYGNTEAFF. For the CDR3, the DNA is TGTGCCAGCAGCGAACGCTACGGGAACACTGAAGCTTTCTTT.

The chain couples TRBV27 to TRBJ2-3; 7 nucleotides align to TRBD2. The V segment lost 2 bases and the J segment 2 bases; nucleotides outside the gene matches: 10. This CDR3 region has 17 residues. Germline V gene data show CDR1 as MNHEY and CDR2 as SMNVEV (reference sequence). The CDR3 DNA reads as TGTGCCAGCAGTTTAGTCCCCTCACTAGCGACCACAGATACGCAGTATTTT. It specifies CASSLVPSLATTDTQYF.

The V and J genes are TRBV11-2 and TRBJ2-3; no definite D call. This CDR3 comprises 15 residues. Germline V gene data show CDR1 as SGHAT and CDR2 as FQNNGV. V lost 1 base and J lost 2, with 10 bases in between. In DNA, the CDR3 is TGTGCCAGCAGCTTAGCGGGCCACCCCACAGATACGCAGTATTTT. Its translation is CASSLAGHPTDTQYF.

The V and J genes are TRBV6-5 and TRBJ2-3, with 7 bases fitting TRBD2. CDR1 and CDR2 from the germline V gene are MNHEY and SVGAGI. The CDR3 has 13 amino acids. Trimming took 4 bases from V and 7 from J; bases not matched to a gene: 5. CDR3 sequence reads: CASSFFGGYTQYF. The DNA for the CDR3 is TGTGCCAGCAGTTTCTTCGGGGGGTATACGCAGTATTTT.

The chain's CDR3 is CASSSSGPDRTDTQYF. CDR3 DNA: TGTGCCAGCAGCTCCTCCGGGCCGGATCGCACAGATACGCAGTATTTT. The chain couples TRBV11-2 to TRBJ2-3; D gene unclear. The V gene's germline CDR1 is SGHAT and CDR2 FQNNGV. V lost 4 bases, J lost 1 base, and 15 bases lay in between. This CDR3 has 16 residues.

The chain joins TRBV6-6 to TRBJ2-7, with no clear D. The V and J ends lost 6 bases and 4 bases respectively, with 10 bases between them. This CDR3 comprises 12 residues. Germline V gene lookup returns CDR1 MNHNY and CDR2 SVGAGI (reference sequence). The CDR3 DNA is TGTGCCAGCAGCCTCAGACCTTACGAGCAGTACTTC. Residues: CASSLRPYEQYF.

This clone has just one count. This sample includes further DNA sequences coding for the same CDR3. The chain has TRBV19 and TRBJ2-7, with 7 bases matching TRBD1. V shed 4 bases, J shed 0 bases, and the junction held 3 bases outside the gene matches. CDR3 length: 14 residues. Per germline, CDR1 LNHDA and CDR2 SQIVND (reference sequence). The CDR3 region has the DNA TGTGCCAGTAGTAGGGACAGAAGCTCCTACGAGCAGTACTTC. Translation gives CASSRDRSSYEQYF.

CDR3 nucleotide sequence: TGTGCCAGCAGCCAAGAATCCGTGGGGTATGGCTATGGCTACACCTTC. This translates into CASSQESVGYGYGYTF. The chain links TRBV4-2 to TRBJ1-2, with D unresolved. The CDR3 is made up of 16 amino acids. CDR1 LGHNA and CDR2 YNFKEQ come from the germline V gene. Between the trimmed V and J ends, which lost 0 bases and 4 bases, there was a span of 15 bases.

This clone was observed once. The genes are TRBV9 and TRBJ1-1; the D gene is possibly TRBD1 (5 bases). The CDR3 extends over 14 amino acids. V dropped 4 bases and J dropped 2 bases, with 12 bases sitting between them. Germline V gene data show CDR1 as SGDLS and CDR2 as YYNGEE. The CDR3 reads CASSPSGANTEAFF. Written as DNA, the CDR3 is TGTGCCAGCAGCCCGAGCGGGGCTAACACTGAAGCTTTCTTT.

V is TRBV9 and J is TRBJ2-5, with 9 bases matching TRBD2. The CDR3 contains 14 residues. After removal of 3 bases from V and 5 bases from J, the junction contained 5 bases not matched to a gene. Germline CDR1 and CDR2: SGDLS and YYNGEE. The CDR3 DNA reads as TGTGCCAGCAGCGCAGGACTAGCGATGGAGACCCAGTACTTC. It encodes CASSAGLAMETQYF.